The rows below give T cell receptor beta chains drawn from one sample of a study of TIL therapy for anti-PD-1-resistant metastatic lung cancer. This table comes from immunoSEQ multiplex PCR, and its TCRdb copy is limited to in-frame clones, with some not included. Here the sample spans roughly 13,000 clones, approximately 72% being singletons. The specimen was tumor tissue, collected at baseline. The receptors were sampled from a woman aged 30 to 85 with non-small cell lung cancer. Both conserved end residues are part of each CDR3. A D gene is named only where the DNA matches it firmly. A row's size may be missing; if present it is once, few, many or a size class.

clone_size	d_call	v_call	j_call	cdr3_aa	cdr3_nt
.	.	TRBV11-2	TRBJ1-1	CASSHPIVLNTEAFF	TGTGCCAGCAGCCATCCAATTGTTTTGAACACTGAAGCTTTCTTT
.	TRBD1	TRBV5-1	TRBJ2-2	CASSFRDRGPNTGELFF	TGCGCCAGCAGCTTCCGCGACAGGGGCCCTAACACCGGGGAGCTGTTTTTT
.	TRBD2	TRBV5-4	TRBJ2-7	CASSLVGGDSYEQYF	TGTGCCAGCAGCTTGGTTGGGGGGGACTCCTACGAGCAGTACTTC
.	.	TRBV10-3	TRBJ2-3	CAISASPGSLPDTQYF	TGTGCCATCAGTGCGTCCCCCGGGAGCCTCCCAGATACGCAGTATTTT
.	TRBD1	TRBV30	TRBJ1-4	CAWNLGQVRGATNEKLFF	TGTGCCTGGAATTTAGGACAGGTTCGGGGGGCAACTAATGAAAAACTGTTTTTT
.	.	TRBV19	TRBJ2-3	CASNGDPRDTQYF	TGTGCCAGTAACGGGGACCCCCGAGATACGCAGTATTTT
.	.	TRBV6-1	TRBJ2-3	CASSGGRVADTQYF	TGTGCCAGCAGTGGGGGCAGGGTAGCAGATACGCAGTATTTT
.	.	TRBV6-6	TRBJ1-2	CASGRVYGYTF	TGTGCCTCGGGCCGGGTTTATGGCTACACCTTC
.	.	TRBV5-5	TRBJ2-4	CASSLGWDIQYF	TGTGCCAGCAGCTTGGGTTGGGACATTCAGTACTTC
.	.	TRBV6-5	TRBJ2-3	CATSVLDSTDTQYF	TGTGCCACCTCCGTTCTGGATAGCACAGATACGCAGTATTTT
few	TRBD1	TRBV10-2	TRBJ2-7	CASTGQMGSYEQYF	TGCGCCAGCACGGGACAGATGGGCTCCTACGAGCAGTACTTC
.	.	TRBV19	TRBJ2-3	CASSMPPSDTQYF	TGTGCCAGTAGTATGCCTCCCTCAGATACGCAGTATTTT
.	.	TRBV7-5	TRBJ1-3	CVRSLAFPRGVMSTSGNTIYF	TGTGTCAGAAGCTTAGCTTTCCCCAGGGGGGTGATGTCGACCTCTGGAAACACCATATATTTT
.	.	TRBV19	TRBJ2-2	CASTPVEATNTGELFF	TGTGCCAGTACTCCAGTGGAAGCTACGAACACCGGGGAGCTGTTTTTT
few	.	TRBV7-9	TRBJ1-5	CASSSRDGNQPQHF	TGTGCCAGCAGCTCCCGGGACGGTAATCAGCCCCAGCATTTT
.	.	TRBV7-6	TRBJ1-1	CASSPRNRDTEAFF	TGTGCCAGCAGCCCGCGAAACCGGGACACTGAAGCTTTCTTT
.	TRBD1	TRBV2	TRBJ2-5	CASSPGTGAFQETQYF	TGTGCCAGCAGTCCCGGGACAGGGGCTTTTCAAGAGACCCAGTACTTC
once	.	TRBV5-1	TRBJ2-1	CASSSGTPQIDEQFF	TGCGCCAGCAGCTCCGGGACTCCCCAGATCGATGAGCAGTTCTTC
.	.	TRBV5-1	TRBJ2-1	CASSFPSDEQFF	TGCGCCAGCAGCTTTCCCAGCGATGAGCAGTTCTTC
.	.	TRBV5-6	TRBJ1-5	CASSLKGLLNQPQHF	TGTGCCAGCAGCTTGAAGGGGCTCCTCAATCAGCCCCAGCATTTT
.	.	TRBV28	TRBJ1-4	CASSTQGRGTNEKLFF	TGTGCCAGCAGTACTCAGGGGAGGGGGACTAATGAAAAACTGTTTTTT
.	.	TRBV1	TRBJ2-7	CTSSQAGQGGEQYF	TGCACCAGCAGCCAAGCCGGACAGGGAGGCGAGCAGTACTTC
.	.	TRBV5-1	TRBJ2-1	CASSPYISRDEQFF	TGCGCCAGCAGCCCATATATCTCCCGCGATGAGCAGTTCTTC
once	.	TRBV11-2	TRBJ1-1	CASSLEGGRYTEAFF	TGTGCCAGCAGCTTAGAGGGGGGCCGGTACACTGAAGCTTTCTTT
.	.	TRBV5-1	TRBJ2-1	CASSSQLSGGRYNEQFF	TGCGCCAGCAGCTCCCAATTATCAGGGGGGAGATACAATGAGCAGTTCTTC
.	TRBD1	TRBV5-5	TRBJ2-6	CASSPTGGSGANVLTF	TGTGCCAGCAGCCCGACAGGGGGCTCTGGGGCCAACGTCCTGACTTTC
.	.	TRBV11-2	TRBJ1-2	CASSLDQWAHYGYTF	TGTGCCAGCAGCTTAGATCAGTGGGCGCACTATGGCTACACCTTC
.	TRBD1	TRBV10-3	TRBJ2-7	CAPQTGNSRPSYEQYF	TGTGCCCCCCAGACAGGGAACAGTCGCCCCTCCTACGAGCAGTACTTC
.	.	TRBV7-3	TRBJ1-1	CASGQQENTEAFF	TGTGCCAGCGGCCAACAAGAGAACACTGAAGCTTTCTTT